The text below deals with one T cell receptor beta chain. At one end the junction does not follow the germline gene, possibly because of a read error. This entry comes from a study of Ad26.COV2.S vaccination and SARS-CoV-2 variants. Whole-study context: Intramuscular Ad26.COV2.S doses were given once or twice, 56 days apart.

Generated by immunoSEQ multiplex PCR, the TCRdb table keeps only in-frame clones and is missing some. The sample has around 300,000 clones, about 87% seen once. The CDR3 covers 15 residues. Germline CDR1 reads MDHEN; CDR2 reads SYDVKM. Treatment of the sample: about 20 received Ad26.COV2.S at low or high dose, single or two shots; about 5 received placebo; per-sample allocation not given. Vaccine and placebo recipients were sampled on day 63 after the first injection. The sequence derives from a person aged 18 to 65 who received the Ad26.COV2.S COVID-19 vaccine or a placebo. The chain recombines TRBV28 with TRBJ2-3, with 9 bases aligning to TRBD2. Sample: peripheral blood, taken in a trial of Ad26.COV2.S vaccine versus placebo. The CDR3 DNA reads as TGTGCCAGCAAACTATCCGGGACTAGCAGAGATACGCAGTATTTT. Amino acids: CASKLSGTSRDTQYF.